This T cell receptor beta chain was obtained from a study of OX40 agonist ivuxolimab in advanced cancers. Only a few counts were recorded for this clone. CDR1 and CDR2 (germline): MNHNY, SVGAGI (reference sequence). This CDR3 region has 13 residues. With 2 bases removed from V and 5 bases from J, the gap between germline ends came to 7 bases. Here immunoSEQ multiplex PCR was the method, and the copy in TCRdb shows in-frame clones only, minus some. The sample shows tens of thousands of clones, over 80% of them seen only once. The chain has TRBV6-6 and TRBJ2-4; possible D gene TRBD1, 6 bases. The starting material was CD4+ or CD8+ T cells sorted from blood, obtained in a trial of the OX40 agonist ivuxolimab. The receptor was derived from an adult with an advanced solid tumor such as melanoma, head and neck, liver or kidney cancer. The CDR3: CASSYGQQNIQYF. The CDR3 coding sequence is TGTGCCAGCAGTTACGGACAGCAAAACATTCAGTACTTC.